Below, one T cell receptor beta chain is given with its context. No antigen is known for it. No clone much larger than this one lies a single base away; base qualities are absent. The cohort consisted of fewer than 700 healthy bone marrow donors. Cohort members were all nominally healthy when sampled, although unrecorded immune exposures were likely present. The donor tested CMV seronegative, placing the donor among the 350 or so seronegative members of the cohort. A peripheral blood sample was provided by each donor, and peripheral blood mononuclear cells were used for TCR beta sequencing. Genomic DNA was extracted from the blood cell samples with the Qiagen DNeasy Blood Extraction Kit. From cysteine to phenylalanine, the CDR3 is 16 amino acids long. Only the CDR3 DNA stays, 48 bases, in frame from base 1. The germline V gene (reference sequence) provides CDR1 SGHNT and CDR2 YYREEE. V is cut back by 4 bases and J by 4 bases, with 5 bases in the junction unmatched.

This entry belongs to a study of cytomegalovirus exposure and HLA in healthy donors (TCRdb year 2017). As for the study more broadly: In an earlier analysis of around 540 of the donors, 276 Gb of sequence data and 90 million to 130 million unique TCR beta sequences from 180 million or so T cells were reported. Across about 380 genotyped donors of the cohort, an average of about 240,000 unique TCR beta nucleotide sequences per donor were sequenced, and roughly a sixth of those sequences were non-productive. Donor age, sex, ethnicity and CMV serostatus were collected together with the repertoire data. About 280 gigabases of sequencing data and 80 million or so unique TCR sequences were included in an early release covering several hundred HLA-typed donors. The study was designed to test whether signatures of past pathogen exposure could be identified by cataloging public T cell receptors. The study profiled the T cell repertoires of fewer than 850 subjects by immunosequencing and related them to cytomegalovirus serostatus. In an earlier analysis of around 540 of the donors, high-throughput TCR beta sequencing was used to judge whether each TCR beta V gene segment behaved as functional or pseudogenic. High-throughput TCR immunosequencing, statistical association of individual TCRs with disease status, and machine learning were combined to predict cytomegalovirus infection status. The genetic ancestry cluster associated with self-reported Caucasian donors included roughly 84% of the approximately 430 genotyped donors. Genome-wide SNP genotypes for about 65% of the 666 donors were used in a later genetic analysis, which treated that subset as a discovery cohort. Rather than drawing on any new phenotypic data, the later analysis identified candidate immune exposures from TCR beta sequences and the way those sequences occurred across donors. All discovery cohort repertoires had been generated on a single sequencing platform. A few DR-DQ haplotypes were handled as single units for association and clustering because linkage in the cohort was strong. Along with the roughly 670-subject first cohort, a separate validation cohort of over a hundred different subjects was used. A later analysis re-examined previously published TCR beta repertoires from more than 600 donors and added high-resolution HLA genotyping to investigate patterns of TCR occurrence. HLA typing included class I and class II loci at four-digit resolution. The number of donors typed differed by locus, with about 629-630 for A, B, C, DRB1 and DQB1, around 520 for DQA1, some 570 for DPA1, and some 470 for DPB1.

The paper as a whole reports these results and caveats: In this cohort, only TCR beta chains were sequenced, and detectable features were limited by the absence of alpha or paired-chain data. A further reported finding was that TCR beta sequences accurately predicted the HLA-A and HLA-B alleles for most subjects in the first cohort. Because counts were too low, roughly 16 rarely observed V segments, including chromosome 9 orphons, were excluded from the earlier analysis of a few hundred of the donors. Most CMV-associated TCR beta chains appeared to be HLA-restricted in a later analysis, and the HLA associations seemed to be driven largely by CMV exposure. Linkage disequilibrium might explain the correlated functional status among segregating V segments, but an unknown experimental factor could not be ruled out. Specific HLA alleles were associated with 15,000 to 20,000 TCR beta sequences at a false discovery rate of 0.05 in a later analysis. In an earlier analysis of some 640 of the donors, most TCR beta V segments were observed in productive rearrangements about 87% or about 30% of the time, broadly matching IMGT annotations. Some IMGT-functional V segments, including TRBV6-2 and TRBV6-3, could not be told apart with the 87-base-pair reads, so those segments were excluded. Most TCR sequences were observed very rarely across donors, whereas some public TCRs were present in many individuals. In vitro tests confirmed that three of the cytomegalovirus-associated TCR beta chains recognize cytomegalovirus antigens. According to a later genetic analysis, donors in an Asian-associated ancestry cluster had fewer N-insertions in productive TCRs than the approximately 700-donor mean. The classifier was reported to diagnose cytomegalovirus status with high specificity and sensitivity in both the original and validation cohorts. Because some donors lacked HLA typing at each locus, the association tests relied only on the typed subset. A later analysis found that TCR association rates varied across HLA loci, with DRB1 alleles showing the most associated TCRs and HLA-C alleles the fewest. CMV serostatus was the only immune exposure information available for the cohort. An association between a missense DCLRE1C variant and V-gene and J-gene trimming of TCR beta chains was found in a later genetic analysis and replicated in an independent cohort. In a later analysis, HLA-associated TCR beta chains showed more clonal expansion and lower generation probabilities than non-associated chains that were equally common. The study listed over 150 TCR beta chains as associated with cytomegalovirus. According to a later analysis, parvovirus B19, influenza, CMV and Epstein-Barr virus appeared linked to several top co-occurrence clusters. It was suggested by the authors that the approach could potentially be generalized to other disease states and immunological phenotypes. A cluster of highly shared sequence variants was judged likely to be a technical artifact of the sequencing pipeline. The presence/absence analyses assumed that sequencing depth was roughly uniform across donors, and that assumption may not be true. Strong co-occurrence of HLA alleles, especially DR and DQ, made assigning TCR associations to individual alleles difficult.

Library preparation employed the immunoSEQ multiplex PCR assay. For the multiplex PCR, a mixture combining 60 forward primers for TCR Vbeta segments and 13 reverse primers for TCR Jbeta segments was used. A multiplex PCR assay on genomic DNA amplified the CDR3 region of rearranged TCR beta genes. On the Illumina HiSeq System, the amplified TCR beta libraries were sequenced as 87-base-pair reads. The study's processing was this. A later analysis tallied 75 million to 95 million unique TCR beta chains across the 666 repertoires, and approximately 12 million of those chains were shared by two or more donors. Raw reads were error-corrected and collapsed into unique sequences with a nearest-neighbor algorithm that merged closely related sequences to remove PCR and sequencing errors. Alignment of CDR3 sequences to IMGT reference sequences was used to assign V, D and J gene segments. For a sequence to be retained, at least a six-nucleotide match to both a V gene segment and a J gene segment was required. Rearrangements were called productive when the CDR3 lacked stop codons and stayed in frame with V and J; all others were non-productive. CDR3 was defined according to IMGT convention as the region running from the second conserved V-encoded cysteine to the conserved J-encoded phenylalanine. The earlier analysis of 587 of the donors excluded any sequence lacking an unambiguous match to a single V gene segment. In an earlier analysis of several hundred of the donors, V segments were called functional above 56.7% productive rearrangements and were called segregating when the between-donor standard deviation exceeded 5%. To diagnose cytomegalovirus status from the catalog of TCR beta chain sequences, a statistical classification framework was built. In a later analysis, V and J genes were assigned by comparing TCR nucleotide sequences against IMGT/GENE-DB human TR gene sequences. The TCRdist pipeline was used in a later analysis to assign CDR3 sequences and most-parsimonious VDJ recombination scenarios. In a later analysis, each TCR beta chain was defined by its CDR3 amino acid sequence together with its V-gene family, and reads lacking a unique V-gene family were excluded. In a later analysis, 450 to 600 highly shared, low-generation-probability nucleotide sequences were removed to address suspected cross-contamination and a sequencing artifact. In a later analysis, a clonal expansion index was calculated for each public chain from normalized within-repertoire ranks of inferred template counts. In a later analysis, generation probabilities were computed using a VDJ recombination model fitted to out-of-frame rearrangements, and the results were checked against IGoR. A later analysis scored TCR-TCR, TCR-HLA and TCR-CMV co-occurrence with hypergeometric tests, applying a repertoire-size bias correction to TCR pairs. To estimate false discovery rates, a later analysis permuted the HLA or CMV assignments 20 times. In a later analysis, co-occurring TCRs were grouped using DBSCAN, and TCRdist sequence similarity was added for clustering within HLA-allele-positive subsets. Co-occurrence clustering excluded repertoires with fewer than 30,000 or more than 120,000 public chains, plus five with anomalous nucleotide sharing. TCRdb holds this immuneACCESS table with in-frame rearrangements only. Some clones are missing; in checked studies, unresolved V genes explain under half, and the rest has no known cause. That table furnishes V, J and clone size, whereas the DNA furnished D and trimming. The sample profile shows about 130,000 clones; 75% to 85% of them were found once. The top ten constitute approximately 1.1% of the sample.

The V and J genes are TRBV5-4 and TRBJ1-6; 10 central bases correspond to TRBD1. Sample: PBMCs. The TCR originated in a male donor in good health and CMV-seronegative. The CDR3 here reads CASSPDRGEYNSPLHF. The nucleotides read TGTGCCAGCAGCCCGGACAGGGGGGAATATAATTCACCCCTCCACTTT.